Listed below are T cell receptor beta chains from one sample, sequenced in a study of shared clonotypes between healthy human individuals. Profiling relied on immunoSEQ multiplex PCR, and the TCRdb table lists in-frame clones only, not all of them. The sample includes about 460,000 clones, approximately 71% seen only once; the top ten take about 11%. Material for sequencing was PBMCs. The receptors derive from a middle-aged woman in good health. Some clones in this sample may be carry-over from other donors' samples. CDR3s include the opening cysteine and the closing phenylalanine or tryptophan. Each record gives: CDR3 protein, V gene.

cdr3_aa: CASSLGLAENYEQYF
v_call: TRBV5-1

cdr3_aa: CASSLLGREGEQYF
v_call: TRBV5-1

cdr3_aa: CASTTGDGAGNEQYF
v_call: TRBV4-2

cdr3_aa: CASSEFRDENQPQHF
v_call: TRBV10-1

cdr3_aa: CASSLGVSKNIQYF
v_call: TRBV14

cdr3_aa: CASRLDRGAVWLFF
v_call: TRBV12-2

cdr3_aa: CASSQAPADTQYF
v_call: TRBV18

cdr3_aa: CASSLGLAYTGELFF
v_call: TRBV5-6

cdr3_aa: CASSLGLAGVGDEQYF
v_call: TRBV7-3

cdr3_aa: CASSSGTMNTEAFF
v_call: TRBV5-1

cdr3_aa: CASSPRPLAGAYNEQFF
v_call: TRBV5-1

cdr3_aa: CASSSGTRVDIQYF
v_call: TRBV6-6

cdr3_aa: CASSVNRDQNSYEQYF
v_call: TRBV7-6

cdr3_aa: CASSRYTGDTIYF
v_call: TRBV7-2

cdr3_aa: CASMSLGNTEAFF
v_call: TRBV2

cdr3_aa: CASSSRGGSSSYNEQFF
v_call: TRBV7-9

cdr3_aa: CSTQGGGDTGELFF
v_call: TRBV29-1

cdr3_aa: CASSLRGMGEAFF
v_call: TRBV7-3

cdr3_aa: CASSPLGHSGNTIYF
v_call: TRBV18

cdr3_aa: CASSQDGLAGVNIQYF
v_call: TRBV4-2

cdr3_aa: CASSYDRADGELFF
v_call: TRBV18

cdr3_aa: CASSIAGLAGEQFF
v_call: TRBV19

cdr3_aa: CAIRGEGGDQPQHF
v_call: TRBV27

cdr3_aa: CASSVPDEGPKYF
v_call: TRBV2

cdr3_aa: CASSFSGTIYEQYF
v_call: TRBV5-1

cdr3_aa: CASSLSSIHEQYF
v_call: TRBV7-2

cdr3_aa: CASSTGLAGFTDTQYF
v_call: TRBV19

cdr3_aa: CASSLLQRDEQYF
v_call: TRBV5-6

cdr3_aa: CAIRGVPNQPQHF
v_call: TRBV10-3